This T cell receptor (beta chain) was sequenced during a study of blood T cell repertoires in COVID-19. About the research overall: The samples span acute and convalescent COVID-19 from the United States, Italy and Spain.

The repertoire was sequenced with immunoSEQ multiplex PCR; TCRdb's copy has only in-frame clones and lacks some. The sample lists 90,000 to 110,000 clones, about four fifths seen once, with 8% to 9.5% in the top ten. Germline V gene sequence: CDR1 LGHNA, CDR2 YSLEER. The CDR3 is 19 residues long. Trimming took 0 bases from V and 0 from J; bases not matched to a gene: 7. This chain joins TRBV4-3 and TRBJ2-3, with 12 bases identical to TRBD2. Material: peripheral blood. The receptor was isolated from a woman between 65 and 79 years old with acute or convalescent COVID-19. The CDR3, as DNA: TGCGCCAGCAGCCAAGAAGGCACTAGCGGGAGGATTAGCACAGATACGCAGTATTTT. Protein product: CASSQEGTSGRISTDTQYF.